This TCR delta chain was sequenced in a study of fetal and pediatric gammadelta thymocytes (dated by TCRdb to between 2022 and 2023). For the study in its entirety: To strengthen a single-cell study of gammadelta thymocyte development, the researchers used bulk gammadelta thymocyte repertoires that mixed previously published data with newly generated, unpublished data. The bulk gammadelta thymocyte repertoire set covered some 10 subjects in total, 3 fetal thymus donors and 7 pediatric thymus donors. Unpublished data were combined with previously published data (refs 27,28) to make up the bulk gammadelta thymocyte repertoires. Bulk TCR repertoire data were added to increase subject numbers and strengthen the CDR3 publicity analysis. The research as a whole found: Fetal gammadelta thymocyte repertoires were previously reported to be enriched for TRDV2, TRGV8 and TRGV9 usage, low N additions and public CDR3s compared with post-natal repertoires.

Sequenced using an Illumina MiSeq. The paper's processing steps were these. For publicity analysis, the Vgamma9Vdelta2 and nonVgamma9Vdelta2 bulk CDR3 files of each subject were merged into one combined repertoire per subject. CDR3 publicity was given a score from 0 to 19 by checking each amino acid sequence across 9 single-cell datasets and some 10 bulk repertoires with base R and dplyr. TCRdb processed the public reads again with the CATT caller, after which rows with matching DNA were combined. The V and J calls follow TCRdb's processing rather than the paper's. Present in this sample are roughly 2,000 delta-chain clones, 20% to 25% of which were seen just once. The leading ten clones occupy approximately 4% of the sample. Inclusive of the bounding cysteine and phenylalanine, the CDR3 is 11 residues long. Solely the CDR3 DNA is kept, with 33 bases framed from the first base. Staining of thymocytes was performed with Zombie NIR viability dye and with antibodies against CD3 (UCHT1), TCRgammadelta (11F2), TCRVgamma9 (IMMU360) and TCRVdelta2 (IMMU389). Bulk TRD and TRG CDR3 repertoires were generated separately from sorted Vgamma9Vdelta2 and nonVgamma9Vdelta2 gammadelta thymocytes of human fetal and pediatric thymuses. In Belgium, pediatric thymus tissue was obtained from children undergoing cardiac surgery. The ages of the pediatric thymus donors in the study ranged between about 1 and 11 years. Thymic cell suspensions from fetal and post-natal thymuses were prepared as previously described. NonVgamma9Vdelta2 thymocytes were sorted as CD3+ gammadeltaTCR+ cells lacking the Vgamma9+Vdelta2+ phenotype. Cell sorting was done on a FACS Aria III cell sorter (BD Biosciences).

In its sample, this clone was seen a few times. Its antigen is not yet known. No much larger clone is present one base from it, and per-base qualities are unavailable. The sequenced sample was non-Vgamma9Vdelta2 gamma-delta T cells from the thymus. According to the study, the label for this sample's cell subset or site signals: CD3+gammadeltaTCR+ thymocytes not co-expressing Vgamma9 and Vdelta2. The source is a child who underwent cardiac surgery and was recorded as healthy. No V gene call is available, although the J gene is TRDJ1. The base sequence is TGTGCCTCCCTCGACACCGATAAACTCATCTTT. Its translation is CASLDTDKLIF.